Listed below are T cell receptor beta chains from one sample, sequenced in a study of low-dose radiotherapy and immunotherapy resistance in tumors. MiXCR, applied by TCRdb to the reads, yields one record per CDR3 protein. The sample has 40,000 to 65,000 distinct CDR3 sequences, roughly 31% seen once; the top ten hold over 7%. Sequencing was performed on PBMCs, taken after low-dose radiotherapy plus immunotherapy. These receptors were collected from a male donor with rectosigmoid adenocarcinoma. CDR3s include the opening cysteine and the closing phenylalanine or tryptophan. A D gene is named only where the DNA matches it firmly. Clone size is not always given. Where it is, it says once, few, many or a class for expanded clones.

cdr3_nt cdr3_aa j_call v_call clone_size d_call
TGTGCCAGCAGTAATACCTACGAGCAGTACTTC CASSNTYEQYF TRBJ2-7 TRBV6-5 many NA
TGTGCCAGCAGTCCCCGGCAGATTGTGAACACTGAAGCTTTCTTT CASSPRQIVNTEAFF TRBJ1-1 TRBV28 NA NA
TGTGCCAGCAGTTACGGGACTCCCATGGTCTATGGCTACACCTTC CASSYGTPMVYGYTF TRBJ1-2 TRBV6-2/TRBV6-3 NA NA
TGTGCCAGCAGTGGACCCGGGTCCCATCTAACCTACGAGCAGTACTTC CASSGPGSHLTYEQYF TRBJ2-7 TRBV28 medium-sized NA
TGTGCCAGCAGTTTTTCAGGGTACACTGAAGCTTTCTTT CASSFSGYTEAFF TRBJ1-1 TRBV27 NA NA
TGTGCCAGCAGCTTAGGAGGGACACTCAACAATGAGCAGTTCTTC CASSLGGTLNNEQFF TRBJ2-1 TRBV7-2 many NA
TGTGCCAGCAGCACCGGGACTAAGCAGTTCTTC CASSTGTKQFF TRBJ2-1 TRBV7-9 NA TRBD2
TGTGCCACCAGGCCGACTAGCGGGAGGGACAATGAGCAGTTCTTC CATRPTSGRDNEQFF TRBJ2-1 TRBV24-1 many TRBD2
TGTGCCAGCAGCTTAAGGAACACTGAAGCTTTCTTT CASSLRNTEAFF TRBJ1-1 TRBV11-2 NA NA
TGTGCCAGTAGTGAGACAGGGAACGAGCAGTACTTC CASSETGNEQYF TRBJ2-7 TRBV19 many TRBD1
TGTGCCAGCAGTTTATTACAGGGAGGGGGGGGTTGGTACTTC CASSLLQGGGGWYF TRBJ2-4 TRBV28 many NA
TGTGCCAGCAGCAAAGTGGGCAGGGACACAGATACGCAGTATTTT CASSKVGRDTDTQYF TRBJ2-3 TRBV21-1 NA NA
TGCGCCAGCAGCAGGGGACCGGTCTCTGGAAACACCATATATTTT CASSRGPVSGNTIYF TRBJ1-3 TRBV5-1 NA NA
TGTGCCAGCAGCCTCGAGGGAGGTGGCGAGACCCAGTACTTC CASSLEGGGETQYF TRBJ2-5 TRBV28 medium-sized NA
TGTGCCAGCAGCCATGGGACCCGAAACAATGAGCAGTTCTTC CASSHGTRNNEQFF TRBJ2-1 TRBV3-1 many NA
TGTGCCAGCAGCGTACAGGGTGTAGGAGAATCACCCCTCCACTTT CASSVQGVGESPLHF TRBJ1-6 TRBV7-9 many NA
TGTGCCAGCAGTCTCACAGGGGCGGAGACCACTGAAGCTTTCTTT CASSLTGAETTEAFF TRBJ1-1 TRBV6-2/TRBV6-3 many TRBD1
TGTGCCAGCACGCCGGGGGACAGAAGAAACACCGGGGAGCTGTTTTTT CASTPGDRRNTGELFF TRBJ2-2 TRBV12-3/TRBV12-4 few NA
TGCAGTGCCAGGGGGGCTAGCGGATTTTACAATGAGCAGTTCTTC CSARGASGFYNEQFF TRBJ2-1 TRBV20-1 many NA
TGTGCCAGCAGTTCTCTCACGTCTGAGGATACGCAGTATTTT CASSSLTSEDTQYF TRBJ2-3 TRBV28 many NA
TGTGCCAGCAGTTCGTCCGGGACAGGGGTGCAGCCCCAGCATTTT CASSSSGTGVQPQHF TRBJ1-5 TRBV28 many TRBD1
TGTGCCAGCAGCCCAGGACTAGCGAATTACGAGCAGTACTTC CASSPGLANYEQYF TRBJ2-7 TRBV5-4 medium-sized TRBD2
TGCAGTGGGGGGGGGTGGTCAGCGGGAGTATCGGAGACCCAGTACTTC CSGGGWSAGVSETQYF TRBJ2-5 TRBV20-1 many TRBD2
TGTGCCAGCAGCCAGGCCGGGACTAGCTACGAGCAGTACTTC CASSQAGTSYEQYF TRBJ2-7 TRBV3-1 many TRBD2
TGCAGCGTTGAATTACCCGGACTAGCGGGAAGGAATGAGCAGTTCTTC CSVELPGLAGRNEQFF TRBJ2-1 TRBV29-1 many TRBD2
TGTGCCAGCAGCCAAACAGGGGCCGTCTCTGGGGCCAACGTCCTGACTTTC CASSQTGAVSGANVLTF TRBJ2-6 TRBV4-2 once TRBD1
TGTGCCAGCTCACCACCGGGGGGATACGAGCAGTACTTC CASSPPGGYEQYF TRBJ2-7 TRBV18 many NA
TGTGCCAGCAGTTACTCAACAGGGTGGTACGAGCAGTACTTC CASSYSTGWYEQYF TRBJ2-7 TRBV6-8 many NA
TGTGCCAGCAGCTTGGGGGGGCCTGGACACTGGATGTCTGGGGCCAACGTCCTGACTTTC CASSLGGPGHWMSGANVLTF TRBJ2-6 TRBV5-8 few NA
TGTGCCAGCACCGAACAAAACGGGAAGCCCCAGCATTTT CASTEQNGKPQHF TRBJ1-5 TRBV12-3/TRBV12-4 many NA
TGTGCCAGTAGTTACGGGACAGGGATCGAGCATAGCCCCAAAAACATTCAGTACTTC CASSYGTGIEHSPKNIQYF TRBJ2-4 TRBV19 once TRBD1
TGTGCCAGCAGCTTAGATATGTCTGGGGCCAACGTCCTGACTTTC CASSLDMSGANVLTF TRBJ2-6 TRBV7-2 many NA
TGCGCCGGCAGCCCCACAGGCGCTCCTGCCGGAGGCACAGATACGCAGTATTTT CAGSPTGAPAGGTDTQYF TRBJ2-3 TRBV5-1 NA NA
TGTGCCAGCAGCCCCCGGGGGCACACCTACGAGCAGTACTTC CASSPRGHTYEQYF TRBJ2-7 TRBV9 NA NA
TGTGCCAGCAGTGAACTCGCAGGCTCGAACACCGGGGAGCTGTTTTTT CASSELAGSNTGELFF TRBJ2-2 TRBV6-2/TRBV6-3 NA NA
TGCGCCAGCAGTGAGACCACTAGTAGCGGGAGTGAAACAGATACGCAGTATTTT CASSETTSSGSETDTQYF TRBJ2-3 TRBV10-2 NA TRBD2
TGTGCCAGTATCGGGACAGGGGCTGGGGCCAACGTCCTGACTTTC CASIGTGAGANVLTF TRBJ2-6 TRBV19 many TRBD1
TGTGCCAGCAGTTTATCGGCACTAGTAAACAATGAGCAGTTCTTC CASSLSALVNNEQFF TRBJ2-1 TRBV27 many NA
TGTGCCAGCAGCTTATCTCAGGGCGAGACCCAGTACTTC CASSLSQGETQYF TRBJ2-5 TRBV11-2 NA NA
TGTGCCAGCGGAAACAGTGTGGGGACAGATACGCAGTATTTT CASGNSVGTDTQYF TRBJ2-3 TRBV7-1 NA NA
TGTGCCAGCAGGTCGACAGGGGGTAATGAAAAACTGTTTTTT CASRSTGGNEKLFF TRBJ1-4 TRBV28 many TRBD1
TGCGCCAGCAGCGGACTGAGCGGGGAGTTCAATGAGCAGTTCTTC CASSGLSGEFNEQFF TRBJ2-1 TRBV5-1 NA TRBD2
TGTGCCAGCAGAACTAGCGGGGGGACAGATACGCAGTATTTT CASRTSGGTDTQYF TRBJ2-3 TRBV28 many TRBD2